The sample holds many counts of the clone carrying this TCR beta chain. Its antigen is unknown. Trimming removed 4 bases from V and 0 bases from J, with 15 bases in between. The CDR3 loop spans 16 amino acids. The germline CDR1 and CDR2 sequences are SGHRS and YFSETQ. These data come from a study of regulatory T cells in long-lasting Graves disease. Library construction for TCR beta used iRepertoire HTBI primers and Arm-PCR of CDR3 regions. TCRdb redid the calling of the multiplex PCR reads with MiXCR, one entry per CDR3 protein. There are about 560,000 distinct CDR3 sequences in the sample; 15% to 20% occur only once, and around 11% lies in the top ten. Specified time point: newly diagnosed GD, antithyroid drugs for less than 3 months. Following extraction of RNA from PBMCs, that RNA was used to make the TCR library. Study outcomes and limitations: Persistent disease exhibited a predilection for TRBV28, TRBJ1-2 and TRBJ2-5.

These data also formed part of another study, on T cells in Graves' hyperthyroidism and ophthalmopathy. Per that study: With a median lead of roughly 6.2 months before onset, the model predicted ophthalmopathy.

This clonotype was obtained from a man in his late teens or twenties with Graves disease. The rearrangement links TRBV5-1 to TRBJ2-3; D uncertain. Source: peripheral blood mononuclear cells (PBMCs), taken at new diagnosis, from a patient treated with antithyroid drugs. The DNA for the CDR3 is TGCGCCAGCAGCCAAGTCCCCATATCTAGCACAGATACGCAGTATTTT. This translates into CASSQVPISSTDTQYF.